The sequence of this T cell receptor beta chain was determined in a study of regulatory T cells in long-lasting Graves disease. Time point specified: newly diagnosed GD, antithyroid drugs for less than 3 months. PBMC-extracted RNA yielded the TCR library. Building the TCR beta libraries relied on iRepertoire HTBI primers, and CDR3 regions underwent Arm-PCR. MiXCR was run by TCRdb on the multiplex PCR reads, yielding one entry per CDR3 protein. The sample lists about 360,000 distinct CDR3 sequences; around 16% were seen once. These sequences were also reported in another study, on T cells in Graves' hyperthyroidism and ophthalmopathy.

The sample was peripheral blood mononuclear cells (PBMCs), taken at new diagnosis, from a patient treated with antithyroid drugs. The receptor was isolated from a woman between 18 and 29 years old with Graves disease.

The CDR3: CSVERAGGELFF. DNA for the CDR3: TGCAGCGTTGAGCGGGCCGGTGGGGAACTGTTTTTT. The V and J genes are TRBV29-1 and TRBJ1-4; D not certain. Trimming removed 3 bases from V and 12 bases from J, with 14 bases in between. This CDR3 is built from 12 residues. Germline CDR1 SQVTM, CDR2 ANQGSEA.